This T cell receptor beta chain was sequenced during a study of T cells in narcolepsy. Study-level information: Healthy controls were enrolled alongside patients with narcolepsy type 1 or type 2.

This clone was seen a handful of times. Antigen specificity is unknown. Assay used: immunoSEQ multiplex PCR; TCRdb lists only in-frame clones, some missing. This table has about 34,000 clones, more than 70% appearing once. The length of the CDR3 is 14 residues. Germline CDR1 and CDR2: SNHLY and FYNNEI. Study findings and constraints: Blood of same and different patients, but not healthy controls, reportedly held recurring autoreactive clonotypes. Autoreactive HCRT-specific and TRIB2-specific clonotypes were marked in same-patient CSF-versus-blood CD4+ comparisons. Some memory CD4+ repertoires had no autoreactive clone sequences.

What was sequenced was CD45RA- memory CD4+ T cells from PBMCs. This chain links TRBV2 with TRBJ2-5; D not resolved. The last part of the DNA fits TRBJ2-7 better; the J call may be wrong. The clonotype was recovered from a human donor with narcolepsy. The CDR3 is CASSEVVTLGEQYF. In nucleotides, the CDR3 is TGTGCCAGCAGTGAAGTGGTGACACTTGGCGAGCAGTACTTC.